The text below deals with one T cell receptor (beta chain). Its target is unknown. The study ran the assay at deep level. Generated by immunoSEQ multiplex PCR, the TCRdb table keeps only in-frame clones and is missing some. The sample shows over 1.4 million clones, around 95% of them seen only once. V shed 4 bases and J 6 bases; nucleotides not matched to a gene: 3. The germline V gene encodes CDR1 LNHDA and CDR2 SQIVND (reference sequence). The length of the CDR3 is 13 residues. These data are taken from a study of shared clonotypes between healthy human individuals. Study-wide results and limits: Clonotype sharing among donors likely depends on sequencing depth.

Into CD45RA+ naive and CD45RA-negative memory subsets, the CD4+ cells were split. The sequence derives from a man aged 25-40 years in good health. V is TRBV19 and J is TRBJ2-7; 10 nucleotides agree with TRBD2. The sample was naive CD4+ T cells sorted from blood. Noted subset: CD45RA+ positively selected. The CDR3 is CASSTSGRTEQYF. CDR3 coding DNA: TGTGCCAGTAGTACTAGCGGGAGAACCGAGCAGTACTTC.